This entry concerns a single T cell receptor (beta chain). This entry comes from a study of shared clonotypes between healthy human individuals. The V gene end was trimmed by 4 bases and the J gene end by 1 base; junction bases not matched to a gene: 2. The V gene's germline CDR1 is ENHRY and CDR2 SYGVKD. This CDR3 is 15 amino acids long. Sequencing used immunoSEQ multiplex PCR; TCRdb keeps in-frame clones, though not all of them. The sample yields over a million clones, 75% seen once. Sequencing was done on a sample of memory CD4+ T cells sorted from blood. As to subset: CD45RA-negative fraction. The sequence was obtained from a man younger than 30 in good health. V usage is TRBV10-3 and J usage is TRBJ2-3; TRBD1 agrees at 10 bases. Here the CDR3 DNA reads TGTGCCATCAGTGGGACAGGGGGAGGCACAGATACGCAGTATTTT. Protein: CAISGTGGGTDTQYF.